The 28 T cell receptor beta chains below all came from one sample that was sequenced in a study of cytomegalovirus exposure and HLA in healthy donors. 13 Jbeta primers and 60 Vbeta primers were used for the PCR. Here immunoSEQ multiplex PCR was the method, and the copy in TCRdb shows in-frame clones only, minus some. This sample has around 160,000 clones, with about 80% found just once. Sequencing was done on a sample of PBMCs. The receptors come from a woman aged 40 to 55 in good health and CMV-seronegative.

This chain links TRBV15 with TRBJ2-7; TRBD2 might be the D (6 bases). Per germline, CDR1 LNHNV and CDR2 YYDKDF (reference sequence). Trimming took 0 bases from V and 6 from J, leaving 6 bases between them. The CDR3 is 12 amino acids. CDR3 region: CATSREAGEQYF. CDR3 nucleotide sequence: TGTGCCACCAGCAGAGAAGCGGGCGAGCAGTACTTC.

In its sample, this clone was seen a few times. This chain links TRBV6-5 with TRBJ2-3; D possibly corresponds to TRBD2 (5 bases). Per the germline V gene, CDR1 is MNHEY and CDR2 is SVGAGI. The V end lost 5 bases, the J end lost 6 bases, and 6 bases lay between the germline ends. The CDR3 consists of 11 residues. CDR3 residues: CASSRGDTQYF. The CDR3 DNA reads TGTGCCAGCAGTCGCGGGGATACGCAGTATTTT.

The chain couples TRBV2 to TRBJ2-2; D unresolved. This CDR3 comprises 14 residues. V lost 3 bases, J lost 6 bases, and 11 bases lay in between. Germline V lookup: CDR1 SNHLY, CDR2 FYNNEI. In DNA form, the CDR3 reads TGTGCCAGCAGTGACACTGTTCGTCCCGGGGAGCTGTTTTTT. Its translation is CASSDTVRPGELFF.

As DNA, the CDR3 is TGTGCCAGTAGTATTGGGGGGGTCGACGAGCAGTTCTTC. The encoded protein is CASSIGGVDEQFF. The J gene is TRBJ2-1, the V gene TRBV19; TRBD2 matches at 7 bases. Germline V gene lookup returns CDR1 LNHDA and CDR2 SQIVND (reference sequence). The length of the CDR3 is 13 residues. Trimming removed 3 bases from V and 10 bases from J; junction bases left unmatched: 6.

This rearrangement joins TRBV5-1 to TRBJ1-1, with 12 bases that match TRBD1. J gave up 4 bases and V 4 bases, and 5 bases lay outside the gene matches. Germline V gives CDR1 SGHRS, CDR2 YFSETQ. The CDR3 length is 15 residues. CDR3 protein: CASSPGQGAGTEAFF. The CDR3 region has the DNA TGCGCCAGCAGCCCGGGACAGGGGGCGGGCACTGAAGCTTTCTTT.

This sequence joins TRBV29-1 and TRBJ1-4; 7 bases are shared with TRBD1. Per germline, CDR1 SQVTM and CDR2 ANQGSEA. Unmatched junction bases numbered 7, after V lost 3 bases and J lost 6 bases. The CDR3 has 14 amino acids. The CDR3 reads CSVDDRERDEKLFF. Here the CDR3 DNA reads TGCAGCGTTGATGACAGGGAAAGGGATGAAAAACTGTTTTTT. The full variable domain, its missing parts supplied by reference TRBV29-1 and TRBJ1-4, is SAVISQKPSRDICQRGTSLTIQCQVDSQVTMMFWYRQQPGQSLTLIATANQGSEATYESGFVIDKFPISRPNLTFSTLTVSNMSPEDSSIYLCSVDDRERDEKLFFGSGTQLSVL.

This clone has just a few counts. The chain carries TRBV14 and TRBJ1-2; D is uncertain. V was shortened by 2 bases and J by 8 bases, with 9 bases between the two germline ends. CDR1 is SGHDN, CDR2 FVKESK, per germline. The CDR3 covers 12 residues. CDR3 in amino acids: CASSQRHGGYTF. Written as DNA, the CDR3 is TGTGCCAGCAGCCAAAGACATGGAGGCTACACCTTC.

The chain joins TRBV6-5 to TRBJ2-7; D is ambiguous. Per germline, CDR1 MNHEY and CDR2 SVGAGI. The V end lost 5 bases, the J end lost 2 bases, and 7 bases lay between the germline ends. This CDR3 contains 12 residues. The CDR3 reads CASSQGAYEQYF. The CDR3 nucleotides are TGTGCCAGCAGTCAAGGAGCCTACGAGCAGTACTTC.

This chain joins TRBV28 and TRBJ2-5; 9 nucleotides match TRBD1. Germline assignment: CDR1 MDHEN and CDR2 SYDVKM. Trimming took 6 bases from V and 7 from J; bases not matched to a gene: 9. The CDR3 loop spans 14 amino acids. The CDR3 region has the DNA TGTGCCAGCAGCCCCCGGACAGGGGAGGGGACCCAGTACTTC. Translated, it gives CASSPRTGEGTQYF.

Concerning this clone itself: No DNA is shown, since the ends of the CDR3 on it are uncertain; the CDR3 is the one TCRdb lists. CDR3: CASSSSVQETQYF. The chain uses TRBV28 and TRBJ2-5; the D call TRBD2 from the table was never checked on the DNA. Inclusive of both ends, the CDR3 amounts to 13 amino acids. CDR1 is MDHEN, CDR2 SYDVKM, per germline.

The chain recombines TRBV30 with TRBJ2-1; 11 nucleotides match TRBD2. The CDR3 contains 14 residues. V lost 6 bases to trimming and J lost 4 bases; unmatched junction nucleotides: 5. The germline V gene encodes CDR1 GTSNPN and CDR2 SVGIG (reference sequence). The CDR3 reads CACQTSGIYNEQFF. In DNA form, the CDR3 reads TGTGCCTGCCAGACTAGCGGGATATACAATGAGCAGTTCTTC.

The CDR3 protein is CASSLVASPDYGYTF. The CDR3 region has the DNA TGTGCCAGCAGCTTAGTGGCCTCGCCTGACTATGGCTACACCTTC. The J gene is TRBJ1-2, the V gene TRBV7-8, with D hard to call. The CDR3 covers 15 residues. Germline V lookup: CDR1 SGHVS, CDR2 FQNEAQ. Trimming stripped 1 base from V and 3 bases from J, with 12 bases between. Variable domain in full (rest from reference TRBV7-8 and TRBJ1-2): GAGVSQSPRYKVAKRGQDVALRCDPISGHVSLFWYQQALGQGPEFLTYFQNEAQLDKSGLPSDRFFAERPEGSVSTLKIQRTQQEDSAVYLCASSLVASPDYGYTFGSGTRLTVV.

This chain joins TRBV28 and TRBJ2-4; 15 bases fit TRBD2. The CDR3 spans 14 residues. With V trimmed by 6 bases and J by 13 bases, 7 bases remained unmatched. CDR1 MDHEN and CDR2 SYDVKM come from the germline V gene. CDR3 loop: CASSFGLAGGPQYF. CDR3 DNA: TGTGCCAGCAGCTTCGGACTAGCGGGAGGGCCCCAGTACTTC.

CDR3 in DNA: TGTGCCAGCAGGGGGACAGGGCCGATCACAGATACGCAGTATTTT. Amino acids: CASRGTGPITDTQYF. This chain joins TRBV25-1 and TRBJ2-3; the match to TRBD1 covers 9 bases. With 6 bases clipped from V and 2 bases from J, the junction kept 6 bases outside the gene matches. In germline, CDR1 is MGHDK, CDR2 SYGVNS. The CDR3 sequence is 15 residues long. Filled out from reference TRBV25-1 and TRBJ2-3, the complete variable domain reads EADIYQTPRYLVIGTGKKITLECSQTMGHDKMYWYQQDPGMELHLIHYSYGVNSTEKGDLSSESTVSRIRTEHFPLTLESARPSHTSQYLCASRGTGPITDTQYFGPGTRLTVL.

The genes are TRBV28 and TRBJ2-7; tentatively, D is TRBD2 (6 bases). The CDR3 extends over 16 amino acids. From germline, CDR1 is MDHEN and CDR2 SYDVKM. V lost 4 bases, J lost 1 base, and 17 bases lay in between. CDR3 nucleotide sequence: TGTGCCAGCAGTTCCACGCCCCAGGGAGGATCCTACGAGCAGTACTTC. It specifies CASSSTPQGGSYEQYF.

The chain joins TRBV2 to TRBJ1-3; D ambiguous. Trimming pared 8 bases from V and 0 bases from J, leaving 2 bases between. Germline V gives CDR1 SNHLY, CDR2 FYNNEI. The CDR3 totals 11 residues. The CDR3 loop is CASLSGNTIYF. The DNA for the CDR3 is TGTGCCAGCCTCTCTGGAAACACCATATATTTT.

V is TRBV19 and J is TRBJ2-5, with 11 bases lining up with TRBD1. The CDR3 totals 17 residues. Germline V gives CDR1 LNHDA, CDR2 SQIVND (reference sequence). The V and J ends lost 5 bases and 2 bases, in that order; junction bases with no gene match: 10. CDR3 in DNA: TGTGCCAGTAGTCGGTCGGGGACAGGGGGGCGGCAAGAGACCCAGTACTTC. It yields the protein CASSRSGTGGRQETQYF.

Concerning this clone itself: Germline is not matched at one junction end, which may reflect a read error. The V and J genes are TRBV7-9 and TRBJ2-7; TRBD2 might be the D (5 bases). In germline, CDR1 is SEHNR, CDR2 FQNEAQ (reference sequence). The CDR3 has 13 residues. The CDR3 sequence: CSSSLGDFYEQYF. Here the CDR3 DNA reads TGTTCCAGCAGCTTGGGAGATTTCTACGAGCAGTACTTC.

The chain combines TRBV29-1 with TRBJ1-1, with 8 bases aligning to TRBD1. The CDR3 is made up of 13 amino acids. V lost 7 bases to trimming and J lost 5 bases; unmatched junction nucleotides: 9. Germline V gene lookup returns CDR1 SQVTM and CDR2 ANQGSEA. The CDR3: CSAGQGERTEAFF. The CDR3 DNA reads as TGCAGCGCTGGACAGGGAGAGAGGACTGAAGCTTTCTTT.

The chain carries TRBV30 and TRBJ1-1; TRBD1 aligns across 7 bases. From germline, CDR1 is GTSNPN and CDR2 SVGIG (reference sequence). Trimming removed 0 bases from V and 11 bases from J; junction bases left unmatched: 9. The CDR3 is 13 amino acids. The CDR3 reads CAWSVQSGTEAFF. In DNA, the CDR3 is TGTGCCTGGAGTGTACAGAGTGGGACAGAGGCTTTCTTT.

The chain is built from TRBV18 and TRBJ2-5; the match to TRBD1 covers 9 bases. Germline lookup yields CDR1 KGHSH and CDR2 LQKENI. CDR3 size: 16 residues. Germline trimming cut 2 bases from V and 3 bases from J; bases unmatched to any gene: 7. CDR3 loop: CASSPGTGGAKETQYF. The DNA for the CDR3 is TGTGCCAGCTCACCAGGCACAGGGGGCGCGAAAGAGACCCAGTACTTC. Full variable domain (rest looked up from reference TRBV18 and TRBJ2-5): NAGVMQNPRHLVRRRGQEARLRCSPMKGHSHVYWYRQLPEEGLKFMVYLQKENIIDESGMPKERFSAEFPKEGPSILRIQQVVRGDSAAYFCASSPGTGGAKETQYFGPGTRLLVL.

On this clone itself: In the same sample, other DNA sequences code for this CDR3. The CDR3 DNA follows: TGTGCCAGCAGTTTATTTGGTAGCGGGAGGGCATGGGAGCAGTACTTC. This gives the protein CASSLFGSGRAWEQYF. V gene TRBV28 combines with J gene TRBJ2-7, with 11 bases identical to TRBD2. The CDR3 totals 16 residues. V trimming: 1 base; J trimming: 7 bases; junction bases outside the gene matches: 9. Germline V gives CDR1 MDHEN, CDR2 SYDVKM.

The count of this clone is one. The V call is TRBV25-1, the J call TRBJ1-1; no clear D. This CDR3 region has 15 residues. V shed 3 bases and J shed 4 bases, with 15 bases lying between them. Germline V lookup: CDR1 MGHDK, CDR2 SYGVNS. This CDR3 is CASSDPDRRGTEAFF. In DNA form, the CDR3 reads TGTGCCAGCAGTGATCCGGACCGCCGGGGCACTGAAGCTTTCTTT.

The V gene is TRBV7-6, the J gene TRBJ2-3, with TRBD2 identical over 8 bases. This CDR3 comprises 17 residues. Looked up from germline, CDR1 is SGHVS and CDR2 is FNYEAQ. Germline trimming cut 1 base from V and 0 bases from J; bases unmatched to any gene: 6. The CDR3, as DNA: TGTGCCAGCAGCTTAGGTCTAACTAGCGGCAGCACAGATACGCAGTATTTT. Amino acids: CASSLGLTSGSTDTQYF. Together with reference TRBV7-6 and TRBJ2-3, the CDR3 gives the full variable domain: GAGVSQSPRYKVTKRGQDVALRCDPISGHVSLYWYRQALGQGPEFLTYFNYEAQQDKSGLPNDRFSAERPEGSISTLTIQRTEQRDSAMYRCASSLGLTSGSTDTQYFGPGTRLTVL.

V and J are TRBV25-1 and TRBJ1-1, with a weak D call TRBD1 (6 bases). V lost 6 bases and J 2 bases, leaving 16 bases between the germline ends. CDR3 size: 15 residues. The germline V gene encodes CDR1 MGHDK and CDR2 SYGVNS. CDR3 DNA sequence: TGTGCCAGCAGCGGGGGGGGCAGGTCCAACACTGAAGCTTTCTTT. This translates into CASSGGGRSNTEAFF.

The chain has TRBV6-5 and TRBJ2-7; 7 nucleotides match TRBD1. Germline V gene lookup returns CDR1 MNHEY and CDR2 SVGAGI. Trimming cost V 0 bases and J 0 bases; bases outside gene matches: 2. The CDR3 spans 15 residues. This CDR3 is CASSYSPGGSYEQYF. The DNA of the CDR3 is TGTGCCAGCAGTTACTCTCCAGGGGGCTCCTACGAGCAGTACTTC.

The chain is built from TRBV9 and TRBJ2-1; D is unclear. The ends were cut back, 1 base at V and 7 bases at J, with 15 bases in the middle. This CDR3 contains 15 residues. The germline V gene has CDR1 SGDLS and CDR2 YYNGEE. CDR3 amino acids: CASSVSPLTLNEQFF. The CDR3 DNA follows: TGTGCCAGCAGCGTATCACCACTGACATTGAATGAGCAGTTCTTC. The full variable domain, completed using reference TRBV9 and TRBJ2-1, is DSGVTQTPKHLITATGQRVTLRCSPRSGDLSVYWYQQSLDQGLQFLIQYYNGEERAKGNILERFSAQQFPDLHSELNLSSLELGDSALYFCASSVSPLTLNEQFFGPGTRLTVL.

The chain employs TRBV7-2 and TRBJ1-1, with D possibly being TRBD1 (6 bases). Trimming took off 4 bases at V and 1 base at J, with 22 bases between the two ends. CDR1 and CDR2 (germline): SGHTA, FQGNSA. This CDR3 is built from 18 residues. In nucleotides, the CDR3 is TGTGCCAGCAGCTCCTCCGGGACACCCATTGGGAGGAACACTGAAGCTTTCTTT. Translating gives CASSSSGTPIGRNTEAFF.